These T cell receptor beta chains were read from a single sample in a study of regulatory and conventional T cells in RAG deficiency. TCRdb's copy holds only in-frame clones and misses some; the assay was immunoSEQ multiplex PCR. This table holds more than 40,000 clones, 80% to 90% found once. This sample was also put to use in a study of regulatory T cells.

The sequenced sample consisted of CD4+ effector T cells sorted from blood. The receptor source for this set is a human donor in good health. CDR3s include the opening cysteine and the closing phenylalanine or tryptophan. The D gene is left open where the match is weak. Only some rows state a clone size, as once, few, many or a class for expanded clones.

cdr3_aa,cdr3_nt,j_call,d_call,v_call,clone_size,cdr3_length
CASSPTGVGYEQYF,TGTGCCAGCTCACCGACAGGGGTTGGCTACGAGCAGTACTTC,TRBJ2-7,TRBD1,TRBV18,.,14
CASSSGWTGSSYEQYF,TGTGCCAGCAGCTCAGGATGGACAGGGAGCTCCTACGAGCAGTACTTC,TRBJ2-7,TRBD1,TRBV11-3,.,16
CASSLTLAGDTDTQYF,TGTGCCAGCAGCCTCACGCTAGCGGGAGATACAGATACGCAGTATTTT,TRBJ2-3,TRBD2,TRBV7-9,.,16
CASSQQGAEAEAFF,TGTGCCAGCAGCCAACAGGGGGCAGAAGCTGAAGCTTTCTTT,TRBJ1-1,TRBD1,TRBV4-1,.,14
CASRLRGEGQPQHF,TGTGCCAGCCGTCTTCGGGGGGAAGGTCAGCCCCAGCATTTT,TRBJ1-5,.,TRBV19,few,14
CASSMRTGGVGSPLHF,TGTGCCAGTAGTATGCGGACAGGGGGCGTCGGTTCACCCCTCCACTTT,TRBJ1-6,TRBD1,TRBV19,once,16
CASSVDTGELFF,TGTGCCAGCAGCGTAGACACCGGGGAGCTGTTTTTT,TRBJ2-2,.,TRBV9,.,12
CASSTDSLNTGELFF,TGTGCCAGCAGTACGGACAGCTTAAACACCGGGGAGCTGTTTTTT,TRBJ2-2,.,TRBV2,.,15
CASSPEAGADTQYF,TGTGCCAGCTCACCAGAAGCAGGGGCAGATACGCAGTATTTT,TRBJ2-3,.,TRBV18,.,14
CASSDQSVTNSPLHF,TGTGCCAGTAGTGACCAGTCAGTAACTAATTCACCCCTCCACTTT,TRBJ1-6,.,TRBV19,few,15
CASKRGRFEAFF,TGTGCCAGTAAGAGGGGACGGTTTGAAGCTTTCTTT,TRBJ1-1,.,TRBV19,.,12
CASSFGRGPRDTQYF,TGTGCCAGCAGTTTTGGGCGCGGCCCAAGGGATACGCAGTATTTT,TRBJ2-3,.,TRBV28,.,15
CASSVQADTQYF,TGTGCCAGCAGCGTGCAGGCAGATACGCAGTATTTT,TRBJ2-3,.,TRBV5-4,few,12
CASSPRGGRGPNEQFF,TGTGCCAGTAGTCCCCGGGGTGGCAGGGGGCCAAATGAGCAGTTCTTC,TRBJ2-1,TRBD1,TRBV19,.,16
CASGGTSGGVSYEQYF,TGTGCTAGTGGTGGGACTAGCGGCGGGGTATCCTACGAGCAGTACTTC,TRBJ2-7,TRBD2,TRBV12-5,.,16
CASSPGLPTDTQYF,TGTGCCAGCAGCCCCGGACTACCAACAGATACGCAGTATTTT,TRBJ2-3,.,TRBV11-3,.,14
CASSPPAASQETQYF,TGTGCCAGCTCACCACCGGCGGCTTCGCAAGAGACCCAGTACTTC,TRBJ2-5,.,TRBV18,.,15
CASRRGQISYEQYF,TGTGCCAGCAGACGGGGGCAAATCTCCTACGAGCAGTACTTC,TRBJ2-7,.,TRBV6-5,.,14
CASSSDPTSTDTQYF,TGTGCCAGCAGCTCGGACCCAACTAGCACAGATACGCAGTATTTT,TRBJ2-3,.,TRBV7-8,.,15
CASSLRQAPQHF,TGTGCCAGCAGCTTAAGACAGGCACCCCAGCATTTT,TRBJ1-5,.,TRBV7-8,.,12
CASSLGREGEQYF,TGTGCCAGTAGTCTGGGCAGGGAAGGCGAGCAGTACTTC,TRBJ2-7,.,TRBV19,.,13
CASSLAGVYSYNEQFF,TGCGCCAGCAGCTTGGCTGGCGTCTACTCCTACAATGAGCAGTTCTTC,TRBJ2-1,.,TRBV5-1,few,16
CASRGVLAGRNEQFF,TGTGCCAGCCGTGGCGTACTAGCGGGTCGGAATGAGCAGTTCTTC,TRBJ2-1,TRBD2,TRBV18,once,15
CASSPPERTTIYF,TGTGCCAGCAGTCCCCCTGAGAGGACCACCATATATTTT,TRBJ1-3,.,TRBV6-6,.,13
CASSRGYEQYF,TGTGCCAGCAGTCGCGGCTACGAGCAGTACTTC,TRBJ2-7,.,TRBV6-5,once,11
CASRERTGAMGSPLHF,TGCGCCAGCAGAGAAAGGACAGGGGCCATGGGTTCACCCCTCCACTTT,TRBJ1-6,TRBD1,TRBV10-2,.,16
CASSLGAGGRETQYF,TGCGCCAGCAGCTTAGGGGCCGGTGGCAGGGAGACCCAGTACTTC,TRBJ2-5,.,TRBV5-1,.,15
CASKELAGVPEGEQYF,TGTGCCAGCAAGGAGCTGGCGGGGGTCCCTGAAGGGGAGCAGTACTTC,TRBJ2-7,TRBD2,TRBV2,once,16
CASSPRQAWVTGELFF,TGTGCCAGCAGCCCTCGACAGGCATGGGTCACCGGGGAGCTGTTTTTT,TRBJ2-2,.,TRBV7-9,.,16
CASSLTGVETQYF,TGTGCCAGCAGCTTAACCGGCGTCGAGACCCAGTACTTC,TRBJ2-5,.,TRBV7-3,.,13
CASSLGTDTQYF,TGTGCCAGCAGCTTAGGGACAGATACGCAGTATTTT,TRBJ2-3,.,TRBV7-6,few,12
CASSLEWPTGELFF,TGCGCCAGCAGCTTGGAATGGCCCACCGGGGAGCTGTTTTTT,TRBJ2-2,.,TRBV5-1,.,14
CASRRSGADTQYF,TGTGCCAGCAGACGGTCCGGTGCAGATACGCAGTATTTT,TRBJ2-3,.,TRBV6-1,.,13
CASSLFRAGANVLTF,TGTGCCAGCAGTTTATTTAGGGCTGGGGCCAACGTCCTGACTTTC,TRBJ2-6,.,TRBV27,.,15
CAWRGQMNTEAFF,TGTGCCTGGAGAGGACAGATGAACACTGAAGCTTTCTTT,TRBJ1-1,.,TRBV30,.,13
CASSLQGKQYF,TGTGCCAGCAGCCTGCAGGGGAAACAGTACTTC,TRBJ2-7,.,TRBV28,.,11